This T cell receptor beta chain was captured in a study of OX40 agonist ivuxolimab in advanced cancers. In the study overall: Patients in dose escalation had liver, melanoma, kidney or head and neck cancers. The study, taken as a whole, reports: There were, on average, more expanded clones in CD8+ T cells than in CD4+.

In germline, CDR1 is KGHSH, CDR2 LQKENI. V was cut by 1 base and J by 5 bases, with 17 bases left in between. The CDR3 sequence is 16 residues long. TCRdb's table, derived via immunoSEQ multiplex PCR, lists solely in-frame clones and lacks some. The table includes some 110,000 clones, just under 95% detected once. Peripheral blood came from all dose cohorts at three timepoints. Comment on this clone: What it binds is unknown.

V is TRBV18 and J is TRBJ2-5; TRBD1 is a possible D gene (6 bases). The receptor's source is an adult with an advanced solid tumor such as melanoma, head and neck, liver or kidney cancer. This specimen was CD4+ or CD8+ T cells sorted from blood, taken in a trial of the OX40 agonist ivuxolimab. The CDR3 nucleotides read TGTGCCAGCTCACCACGGTCTCAGGGGATTTTGGAGACCCAGTACTTC. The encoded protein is CASSPRSQGILETQYF.